Detailed here is one TCR beta chain. No antigen is known for it. Both about-4-week and about-12-week second-dose recipients were combined. Profiled with immunoSEQ multiplex PCR; TCRdb holds only in-frame clones, not every one. Of about 110,000 clones in the sample, approximately 94% were seen once. This record comes from a study of T cell responses to AZD1222 COVID-19 vaccine. Notes on the study in general: In a largely white British group with more females than males, clonal diversity was possibly underestimated. Baseline serostatus was positive in only six AZD1222 recipients. Repertoire collection took place solely once the T cell response had peaked.

This CDR3 comprises 14 residues. Germline assignment: CDR1 SGHTS and CDR2 YDEGEE. V lost 3 bases, J lost 2 bases, and 2 bases stayed unmatched. The genes are TRBV5-8 and TRBJ1-2; TRBD1 matches at 9 bases. The sequence derives from an adult who received the AZD1222 COVID-19 vaccine. This specimen consisted of peripheral blood, obtained 28 days after the second AZD1222 dose. The CDR3 loop is CASSSGQGNYGYTF. In DNA, the CDR3 is TGTGCCAGCAGCTCCGGACAGGGGAACTATGGCTACACCTTC. Combining the CDR3 with reference TRBV5-8 and TRBJ1-2 gives the whole variable domain EAGVTQSPTHLIKTRGQQATLRCSPISGHTSVYWYQQALGLGLQFLLWYDEGEERNRGNFPPRFSGRQFPNYSSELNVNALELEDSALYLCASSSGQGNYGYTFGSGTRLTVV.